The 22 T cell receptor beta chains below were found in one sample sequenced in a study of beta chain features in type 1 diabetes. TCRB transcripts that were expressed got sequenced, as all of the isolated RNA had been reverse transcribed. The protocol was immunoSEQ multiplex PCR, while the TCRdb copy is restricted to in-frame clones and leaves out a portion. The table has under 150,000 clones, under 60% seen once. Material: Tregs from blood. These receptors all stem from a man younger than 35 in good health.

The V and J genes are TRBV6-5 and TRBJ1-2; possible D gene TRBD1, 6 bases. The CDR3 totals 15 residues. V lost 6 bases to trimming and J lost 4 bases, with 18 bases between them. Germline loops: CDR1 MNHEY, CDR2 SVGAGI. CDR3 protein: CASSKAQGIFYGYTF. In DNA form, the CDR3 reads TGTGCCAGCAGCAAGGCGCAGGGGATTTTCTATGGCTACACCTTC.

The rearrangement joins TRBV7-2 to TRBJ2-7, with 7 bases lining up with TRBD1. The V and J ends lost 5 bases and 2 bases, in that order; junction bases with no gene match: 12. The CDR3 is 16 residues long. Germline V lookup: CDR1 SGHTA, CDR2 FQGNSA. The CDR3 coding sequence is TGTGCCAGCAGCACCCTCTCGGGACAGTGGACCTACGAGCAGTACTTC. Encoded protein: CASSTLSGQWTYEQYF.

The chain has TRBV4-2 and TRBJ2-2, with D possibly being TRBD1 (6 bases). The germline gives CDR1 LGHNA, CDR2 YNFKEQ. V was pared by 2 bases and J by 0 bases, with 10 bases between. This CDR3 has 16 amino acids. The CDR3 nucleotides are TGTGCCAGCAGCCAAAGGACAGCCTCGAACACCGGGGAGCTGTTTTTT. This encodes CASSQRTASNTGELFF.

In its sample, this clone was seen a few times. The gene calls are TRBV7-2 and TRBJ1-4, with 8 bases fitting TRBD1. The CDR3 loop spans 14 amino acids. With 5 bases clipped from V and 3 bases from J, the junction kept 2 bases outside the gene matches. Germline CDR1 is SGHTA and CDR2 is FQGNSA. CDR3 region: CASSPGQANEKLFF. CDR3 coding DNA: TGTGCCAGCAGCCCGGGACAGGCTAATGAAAAACTGTTTTTT.

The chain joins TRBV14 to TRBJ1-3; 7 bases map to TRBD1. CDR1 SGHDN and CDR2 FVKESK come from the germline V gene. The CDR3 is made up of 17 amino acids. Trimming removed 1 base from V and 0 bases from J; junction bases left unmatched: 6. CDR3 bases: TGTGCCAGCAGCCAAGTTCGGGACAGCTACTCTGGAAACACCATATATTTT. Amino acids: CASSQVRDSYSGNTIYF.

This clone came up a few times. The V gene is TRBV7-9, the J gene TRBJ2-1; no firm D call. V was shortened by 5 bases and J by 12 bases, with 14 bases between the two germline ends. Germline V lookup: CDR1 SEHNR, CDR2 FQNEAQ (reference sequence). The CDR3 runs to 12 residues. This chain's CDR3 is CASSLSTLGQFF. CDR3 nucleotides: TGTGCCAGCAGCCTCTCAACTCTAGGGCAGTTCTTC.

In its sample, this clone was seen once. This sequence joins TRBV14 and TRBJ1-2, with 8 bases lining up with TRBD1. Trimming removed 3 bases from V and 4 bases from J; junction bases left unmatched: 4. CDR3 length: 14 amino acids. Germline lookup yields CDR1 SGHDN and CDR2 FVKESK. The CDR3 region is CASSHGQGRYGYTF. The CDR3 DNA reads TGTGCCAGCAGCCACGGACAGGGACGCTATGGCTACACCTTC.

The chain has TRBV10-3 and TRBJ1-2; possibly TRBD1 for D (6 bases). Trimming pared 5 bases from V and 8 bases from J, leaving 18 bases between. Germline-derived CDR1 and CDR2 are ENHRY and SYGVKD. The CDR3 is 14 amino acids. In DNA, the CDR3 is TGTGCCATCAGTTTTTCACAGGGCGATTGGGGCTACACCTTC. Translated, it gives CAISFSQGDWGYTF.

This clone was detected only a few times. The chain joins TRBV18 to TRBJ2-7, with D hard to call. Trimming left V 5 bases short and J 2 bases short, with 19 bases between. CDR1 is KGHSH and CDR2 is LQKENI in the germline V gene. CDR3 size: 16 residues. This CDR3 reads CASSRNLPGTAYEQYF. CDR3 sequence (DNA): TGTGCCAGCTCAAGAAATCTGCCAGGAACGGCCTACGAGCAGTACTTC. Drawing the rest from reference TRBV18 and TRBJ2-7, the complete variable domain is NAGVMQNPRHLVRRRGQEARLRCSPMKGHSHVYWYRQLPEEGLKFMVYLQKENIIDESGMPKERFSAEFPKEGPSILRIQQVVRGDSAAYFCASSRNLPGTAYEQYFGPGTRLTVT.

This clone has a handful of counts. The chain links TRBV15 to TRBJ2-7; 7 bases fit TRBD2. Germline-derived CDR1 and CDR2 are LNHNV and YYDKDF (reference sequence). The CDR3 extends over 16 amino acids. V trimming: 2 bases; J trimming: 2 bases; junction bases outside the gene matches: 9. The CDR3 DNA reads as TGTGCCACCAGCAGATCGCGCCCCGGGACTACCTACGAGCAGTACTTC. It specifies CATSRSRPGTTYEQYF.

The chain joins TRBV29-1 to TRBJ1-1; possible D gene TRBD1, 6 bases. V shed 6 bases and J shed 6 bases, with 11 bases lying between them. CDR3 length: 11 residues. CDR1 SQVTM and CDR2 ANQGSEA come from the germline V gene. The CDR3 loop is CSVGGRAEAFF. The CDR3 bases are TGCAGCGTCGGGGGGCGAGCTGAAGCTTTCTTT.

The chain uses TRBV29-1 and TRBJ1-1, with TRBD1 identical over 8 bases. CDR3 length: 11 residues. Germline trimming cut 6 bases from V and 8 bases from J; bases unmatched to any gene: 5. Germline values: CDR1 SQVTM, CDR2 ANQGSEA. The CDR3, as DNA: TGCAGCGTCGGACAGGGTCAAGAAGCTTTCTTT. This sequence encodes CSVGQGQEAFF.

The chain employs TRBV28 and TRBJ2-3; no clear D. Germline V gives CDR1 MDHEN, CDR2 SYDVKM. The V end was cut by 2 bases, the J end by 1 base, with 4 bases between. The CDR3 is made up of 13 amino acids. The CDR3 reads CASSLGGTDTQYF. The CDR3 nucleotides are TGTGCCAGCAGTTTAGGAGGCACAGATACGCAGTATTTT.

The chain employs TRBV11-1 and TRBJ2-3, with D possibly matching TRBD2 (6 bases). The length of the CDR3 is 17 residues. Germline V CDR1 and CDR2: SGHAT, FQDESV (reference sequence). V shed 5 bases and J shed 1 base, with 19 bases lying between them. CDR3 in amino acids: CASSRTPGGLRTDTQYF. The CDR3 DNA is TGTGCCAGCAGCCGCACACCCGGGGGACTTCGCACAGATACGCAGTATTTT.

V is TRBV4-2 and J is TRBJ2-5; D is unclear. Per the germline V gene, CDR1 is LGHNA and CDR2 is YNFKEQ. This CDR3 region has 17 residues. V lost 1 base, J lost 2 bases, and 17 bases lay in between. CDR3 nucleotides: TGTGCCAGCAGCCAAGGGAGACGGCGATCTTCACAAGAGACCCAGTACTTC. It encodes CASSQGRRRSSQETQYF.

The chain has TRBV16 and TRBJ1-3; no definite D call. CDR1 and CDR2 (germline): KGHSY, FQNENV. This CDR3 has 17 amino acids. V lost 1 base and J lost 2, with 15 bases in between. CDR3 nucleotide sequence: TGTGCCAGCAGCCAATTTAGTCGTCAGACTACTGGAAACACCATATATTTT. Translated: CASSQFSRQTTGNTIYF.

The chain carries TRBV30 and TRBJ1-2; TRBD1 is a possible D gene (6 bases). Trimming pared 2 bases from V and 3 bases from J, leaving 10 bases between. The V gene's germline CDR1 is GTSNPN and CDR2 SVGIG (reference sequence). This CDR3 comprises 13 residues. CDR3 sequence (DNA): TGTGCCTGGAGTTCGACAGGTGACTATGGCTACACCTTC. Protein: CAWSSTGDYGYTF. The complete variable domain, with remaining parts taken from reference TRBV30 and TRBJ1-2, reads SQTIHQWPATLVQPVGSPLSLECTVEGTSNPNLYWYRQAAGRGLQLLFYSVGIGQISSEVPQNLSASRPQDRQFILSSKKLLLSDSGFYLCAWSSTGDYGYTFGSGTRLTVV.

CDR3 nucleotide sequence: TGTGCCAGCAGTAGGGACAAGCGAACCTACGAGCAGTACTTC. It is translated as CASSRDKRTYEQYF. The chain combines TRBV6-5 with TRBJ2-7; weak D call: TRBD1 (6 bases). CDR1 MNHEY and CDR2 SVGAGI come from the germline V gene. The CDR3 sequence is 14 residues long. Trimming stripped 5 bases from V and 2 bases from J, with 13 bases between.

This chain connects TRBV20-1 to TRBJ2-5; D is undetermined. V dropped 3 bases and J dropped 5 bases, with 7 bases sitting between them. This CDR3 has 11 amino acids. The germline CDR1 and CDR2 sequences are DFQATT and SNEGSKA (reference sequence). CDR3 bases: TGCAGTGCTAGGACTCAGGAGACCCAGTACTTC. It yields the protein CSARTQETQYF.

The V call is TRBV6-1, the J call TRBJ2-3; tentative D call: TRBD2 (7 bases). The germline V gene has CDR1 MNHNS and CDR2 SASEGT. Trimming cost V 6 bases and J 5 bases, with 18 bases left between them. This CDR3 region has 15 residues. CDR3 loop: CASSYLGGQVDTQYF. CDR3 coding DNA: TGTGCCAGCAGCTACCTCGGGGGGCAAGTAGATACGCAGTATTTT.

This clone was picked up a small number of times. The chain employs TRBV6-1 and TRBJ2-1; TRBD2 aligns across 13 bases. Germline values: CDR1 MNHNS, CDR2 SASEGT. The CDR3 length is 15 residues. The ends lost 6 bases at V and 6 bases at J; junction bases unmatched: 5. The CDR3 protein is CASRRLAGGFNEQFF. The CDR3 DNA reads TGTGCCAGCAGGCGACTAGCGGGAGGCTTCAATGAGCAGTTCTTC.

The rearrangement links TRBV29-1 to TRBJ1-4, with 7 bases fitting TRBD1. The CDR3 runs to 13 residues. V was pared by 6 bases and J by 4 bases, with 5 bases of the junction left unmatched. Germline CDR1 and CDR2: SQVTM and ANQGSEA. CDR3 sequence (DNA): TGCAGCGTAGGGACAGAACTTAATGAAAAACTGTTTTTT. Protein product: CSVGTELNEKLFF.